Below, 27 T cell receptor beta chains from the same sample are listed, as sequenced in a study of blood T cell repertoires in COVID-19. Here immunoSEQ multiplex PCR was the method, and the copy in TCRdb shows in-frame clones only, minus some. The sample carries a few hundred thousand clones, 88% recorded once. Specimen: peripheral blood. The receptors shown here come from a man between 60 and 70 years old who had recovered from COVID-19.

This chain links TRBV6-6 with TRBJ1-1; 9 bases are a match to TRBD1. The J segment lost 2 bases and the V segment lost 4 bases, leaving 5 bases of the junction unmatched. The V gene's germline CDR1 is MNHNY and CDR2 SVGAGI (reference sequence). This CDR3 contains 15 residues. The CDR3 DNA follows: TGTGCCAGCAGTTCTCCGGGACAGGGAAACACTGAAGCTTTCTTT. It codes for CASSSPGQGNTEAFF.

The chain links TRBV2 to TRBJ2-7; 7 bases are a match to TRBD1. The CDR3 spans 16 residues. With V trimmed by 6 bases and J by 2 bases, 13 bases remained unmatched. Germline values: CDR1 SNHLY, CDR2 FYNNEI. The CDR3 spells CASRSQTGPQAYEQYF. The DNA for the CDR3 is TGTGCCAGCAGATCTCAGACAGGGCCTCAAGCCTACGAGCAGTACTTC.

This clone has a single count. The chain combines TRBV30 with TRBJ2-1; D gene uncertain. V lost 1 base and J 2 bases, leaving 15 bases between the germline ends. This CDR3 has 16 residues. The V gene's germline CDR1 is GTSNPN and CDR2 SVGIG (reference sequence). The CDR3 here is CAWSGDFRFAYNEQFF. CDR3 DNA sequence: TGTGCCTGGAGTGGTGATTTCAGGTTTGCCTACAATGAGCAGTTCTTC.

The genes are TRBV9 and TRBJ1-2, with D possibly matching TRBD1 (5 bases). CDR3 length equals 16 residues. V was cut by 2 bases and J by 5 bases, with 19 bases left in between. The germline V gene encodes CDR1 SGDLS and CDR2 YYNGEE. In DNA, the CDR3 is TGTGCCAGCAGCGTCATCAACTCGGCAGGGAATTATGGCTACACCTTC. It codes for CASSVINSAGNYGYTF.

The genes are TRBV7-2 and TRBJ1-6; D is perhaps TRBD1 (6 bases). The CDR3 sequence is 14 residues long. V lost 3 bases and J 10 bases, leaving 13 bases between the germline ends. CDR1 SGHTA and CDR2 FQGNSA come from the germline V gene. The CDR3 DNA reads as TGTGCCAGCAGCTTTGCAACAGGGCAATCACCCCTCCACTTT. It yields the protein CASSFATGQSPLHF.

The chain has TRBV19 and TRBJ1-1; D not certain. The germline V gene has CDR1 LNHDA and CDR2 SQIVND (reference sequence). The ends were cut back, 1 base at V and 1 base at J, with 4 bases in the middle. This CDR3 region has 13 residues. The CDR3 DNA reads TGTGCCAGTAGTATAGTTAGGAACACTGAAGCTTTCTTT. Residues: CASSIVRNTEAFF.

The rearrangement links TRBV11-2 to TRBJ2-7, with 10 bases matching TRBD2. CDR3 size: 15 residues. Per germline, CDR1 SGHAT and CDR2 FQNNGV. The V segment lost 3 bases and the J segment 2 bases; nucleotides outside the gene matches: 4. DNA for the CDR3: TGTGCCAGCAGCTTGAGCGGGGGGGCCCCCTACGAGCAGTACTTC. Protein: CASSLSGGAPYEQYF.

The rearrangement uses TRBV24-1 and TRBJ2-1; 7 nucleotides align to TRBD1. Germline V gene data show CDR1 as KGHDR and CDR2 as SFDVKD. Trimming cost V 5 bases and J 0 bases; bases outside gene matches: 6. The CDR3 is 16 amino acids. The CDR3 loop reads CATSAPGQSSYNEQFF. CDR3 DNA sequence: TGTGCCACCAGTGCCCCGGGACAGTCCTCCTACAATGAGCAGTTCTTC.

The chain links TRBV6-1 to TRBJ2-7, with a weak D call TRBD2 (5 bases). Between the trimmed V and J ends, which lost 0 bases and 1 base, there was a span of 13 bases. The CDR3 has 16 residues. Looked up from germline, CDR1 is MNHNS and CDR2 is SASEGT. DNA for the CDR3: TGTGCCAGCAGTGAAGCAGGCCTACGAGGGTCCTACGAGCAGTACTTC. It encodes CASSEAGLRGSYEQYF.

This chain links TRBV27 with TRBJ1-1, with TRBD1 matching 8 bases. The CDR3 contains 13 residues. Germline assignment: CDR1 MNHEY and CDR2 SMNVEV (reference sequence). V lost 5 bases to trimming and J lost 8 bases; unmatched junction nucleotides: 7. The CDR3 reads CASSTGRDREAFF. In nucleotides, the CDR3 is TGTGCCAGCAGTACCGGCCGGGACAGGGAAGCTTTCTTT.

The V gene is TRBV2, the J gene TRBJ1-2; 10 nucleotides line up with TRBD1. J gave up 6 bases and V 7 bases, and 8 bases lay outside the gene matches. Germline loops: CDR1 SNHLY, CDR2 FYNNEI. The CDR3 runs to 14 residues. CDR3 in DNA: TGTGCCAGCACCGACAGGGGGCGCGTGAATGGCTACACCTTC. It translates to CASTDRGRVNGYTF.

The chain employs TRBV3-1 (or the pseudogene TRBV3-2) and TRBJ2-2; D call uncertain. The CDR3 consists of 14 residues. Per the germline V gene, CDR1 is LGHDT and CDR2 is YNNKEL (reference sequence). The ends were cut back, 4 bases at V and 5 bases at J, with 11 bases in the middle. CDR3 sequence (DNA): TGTGCCAGCAGCCCCCCCACGCTAACCGGGGAGCTGTTTTTT. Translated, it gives CASSPPTLTGELFF.

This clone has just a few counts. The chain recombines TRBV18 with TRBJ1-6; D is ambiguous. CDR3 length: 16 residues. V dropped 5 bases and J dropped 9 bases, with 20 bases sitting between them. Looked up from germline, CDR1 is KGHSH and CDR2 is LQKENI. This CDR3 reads CASSTDEGSSGSPLHF. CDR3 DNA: TGTGCCAGCTCAACAGATGAAGGGAGTAGTGGTTCACCCCTCCACTTT. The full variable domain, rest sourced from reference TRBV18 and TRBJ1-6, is NAGVMQNPRHLVRRRGQEARLRCSPMKGHSHVYWYRQLPEEGLKFMVYLQKENIIDESGMPKERFSAEFPKEGPSILRIQQVVRGDSAAYFCASSTDEGSSGSPLHFGNGTRLTVT.

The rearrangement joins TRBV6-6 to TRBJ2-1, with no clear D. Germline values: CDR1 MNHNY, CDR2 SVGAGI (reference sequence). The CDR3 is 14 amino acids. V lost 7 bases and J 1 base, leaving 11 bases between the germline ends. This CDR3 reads CASTPIQSYNEQFF. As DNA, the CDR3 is TGTGCCAGCACCCCCATTCAGTCCTACAATGAGCAGTTCTTC.

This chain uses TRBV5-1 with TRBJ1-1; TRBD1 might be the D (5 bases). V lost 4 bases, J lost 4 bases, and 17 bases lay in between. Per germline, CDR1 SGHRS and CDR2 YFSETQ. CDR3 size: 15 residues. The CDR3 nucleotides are TGCGCCAGCAGCCCGAATGGGGGACTGAGCACTGAAGCTTTCTTT. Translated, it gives CASSPNGGLSTEAFF.

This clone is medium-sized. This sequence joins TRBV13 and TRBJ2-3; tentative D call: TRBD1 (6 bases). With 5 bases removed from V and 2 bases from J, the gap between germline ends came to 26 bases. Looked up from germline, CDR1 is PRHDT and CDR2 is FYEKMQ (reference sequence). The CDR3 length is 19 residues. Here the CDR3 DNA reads TGTGCCAGCAGCGGCACAACTAATCAGGGGATTGGTTACACAGATACGCAGTATTTT. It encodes CASSGTTNQGIGYTDTQYF.

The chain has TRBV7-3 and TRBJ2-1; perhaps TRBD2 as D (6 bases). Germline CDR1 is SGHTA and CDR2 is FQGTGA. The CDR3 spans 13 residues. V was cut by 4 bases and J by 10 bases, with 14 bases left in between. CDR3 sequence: CASSSFHGGEQFF. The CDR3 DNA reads TGTGCCAGCAGCTCATTTCATGGGGGGGAGCAGTTCTTC.

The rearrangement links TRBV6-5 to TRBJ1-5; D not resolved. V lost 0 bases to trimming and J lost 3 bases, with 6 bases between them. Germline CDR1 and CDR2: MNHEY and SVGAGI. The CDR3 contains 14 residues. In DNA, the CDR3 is TGTGCCAGCAGTTACTCACAGAACAATCAGCCCCAGCATTTT. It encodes CASSYSQNNQPQHF.

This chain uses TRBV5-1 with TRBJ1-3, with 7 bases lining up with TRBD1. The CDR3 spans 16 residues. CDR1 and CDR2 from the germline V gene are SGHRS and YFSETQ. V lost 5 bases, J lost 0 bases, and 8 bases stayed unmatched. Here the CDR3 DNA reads TGCGCCAGCAGACAGGGGACACCCCACTCTGGAAACACCATATATTTT. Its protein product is CASRQGTPHSGNTIYF.

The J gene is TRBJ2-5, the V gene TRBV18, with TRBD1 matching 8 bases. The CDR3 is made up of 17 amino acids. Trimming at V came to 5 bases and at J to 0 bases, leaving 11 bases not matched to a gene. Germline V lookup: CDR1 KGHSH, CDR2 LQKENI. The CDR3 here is CASSYLRQGINQETQYF. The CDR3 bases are TGTGCCAGCTCATACCTTCGACAGGGGATTAACCAAGAGACCCAGTACTTC.

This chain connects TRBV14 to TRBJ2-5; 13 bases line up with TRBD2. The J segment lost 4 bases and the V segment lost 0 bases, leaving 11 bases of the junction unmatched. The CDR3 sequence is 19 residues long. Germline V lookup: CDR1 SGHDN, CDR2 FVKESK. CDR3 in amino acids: CASSQDTLAGGRFGETQYF. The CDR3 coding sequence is TGTGCCAGCAGCCAAGATACACTAGCGGGGGGGCGTTTCGGAGAGACCCAGTACTTC.

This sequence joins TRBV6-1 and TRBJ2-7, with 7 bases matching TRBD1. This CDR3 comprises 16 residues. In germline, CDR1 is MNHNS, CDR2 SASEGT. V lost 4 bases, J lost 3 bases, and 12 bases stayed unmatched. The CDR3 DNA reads TGTGCCAGCAGTGGATCACAGGGGCAAAAAGGCTACGAGCAGTACTTC. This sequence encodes CASSGSQGQKGYEQYF.

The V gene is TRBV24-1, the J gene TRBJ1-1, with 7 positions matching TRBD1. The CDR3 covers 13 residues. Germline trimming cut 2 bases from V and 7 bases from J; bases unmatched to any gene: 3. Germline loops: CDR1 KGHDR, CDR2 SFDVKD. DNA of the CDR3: TGTGCCACCAGTGATTCGACAGGGTTTGAAGCTTTCTTT. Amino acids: CATSDSTGFEAFF.

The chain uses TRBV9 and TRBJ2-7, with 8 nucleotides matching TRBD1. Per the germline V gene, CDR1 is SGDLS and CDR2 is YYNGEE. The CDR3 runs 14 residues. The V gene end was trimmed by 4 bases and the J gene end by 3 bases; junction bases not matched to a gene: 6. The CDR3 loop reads CASSPDRGYYEQYF. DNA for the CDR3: TGTGCCAGCAGCCCCGACAGGGGATACTACGAGCAGTACTTC.

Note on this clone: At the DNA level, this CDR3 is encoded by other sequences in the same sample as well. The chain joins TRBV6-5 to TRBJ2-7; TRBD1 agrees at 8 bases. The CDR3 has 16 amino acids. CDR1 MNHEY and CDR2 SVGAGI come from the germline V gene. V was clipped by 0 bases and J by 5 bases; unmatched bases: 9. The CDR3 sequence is CASSYSAGTGIHEQYF. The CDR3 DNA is TGTGCCAGCAGTTACTCGGCAGGGACAGGTATCCACGAGCAGTACTTC.

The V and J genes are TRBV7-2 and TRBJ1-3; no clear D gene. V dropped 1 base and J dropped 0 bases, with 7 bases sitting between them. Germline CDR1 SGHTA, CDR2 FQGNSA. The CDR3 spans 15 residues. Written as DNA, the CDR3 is TGTGCCAGCAGCTTAGGACGGAGCTCTGGAAACACCATATATTTT. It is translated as CASSLGRSSGNTIYF.

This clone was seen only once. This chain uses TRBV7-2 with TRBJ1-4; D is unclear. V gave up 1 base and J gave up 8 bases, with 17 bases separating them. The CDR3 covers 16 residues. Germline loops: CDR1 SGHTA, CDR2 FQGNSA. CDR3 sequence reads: CASSLGDITGNEKLFF. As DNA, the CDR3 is TGTGCCAGCAGCTTAGGAGACATAACCGGAAACGAAAAACTGTTTTTT. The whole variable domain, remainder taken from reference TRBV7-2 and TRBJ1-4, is GAGVSQSPSNKVTEKGKDVELRCDPISGHTALYWYRQSLGQGLEFLIYFQGNSAPDKSGLPSDRFSAERTGGSVSTLTIQRTQQEDSAVYLCASSLGDITGNEKLFFGSGTQLSVL.